A single sample is the source of the 8 T cell receptor beta chains below, sequenced in a study of early T cells in non-severe SARS-CoV-2 infection. TCRdb called the 5' RACE reads again in MiXCR, with one record for every CDR3 protein. The data contain some 57,000 distinct CDR3 sequences, around 9% of them singletons. Sequenced input: whole blood. The receptor source for this set is an adult who was a healthcare worker with PCR-confirmed SARS-CoV-2 infection or an uninfected control (not recorded which).

In this sample, this clonotype turned up many times. This chain links TRBV5-4 with TRBJ2-7, with 12 bases aligning to TRBD2. This CDR3 comprises 15 residues. V lost 5 bases to trimming and J lost 2 bases; unmatched junction nucleotides: 5. CDR1 is SGHNT and CDR2 is YYREEE in the germline V gene (reference sequence). CDR3 protein: CASSIGLAGPYEQYF. CDR3 sequence (DNA): TGTGCCAGCAGTATCGGACTAGCGGGGCCCTACGAGCAGTACTTC. Based on the CDR3 plus reference TRBV5-4 and TRBJ2-7, the full variable domain is ETGVTQSPTHLIKTRGQQVTLRCSSQSGHNTVSWYQQALGQGPQFIFQYYREEENGRGNFPPRFSGLQFPNYSSELNVNALELDDSALYLCASSIGLAGPYEQYFGPGTRLTVT.

This clonotype was seen only a few times. This sequence joins TRBV30 and TRBJ1-1; the D is unclear. The V and J ends lost 4 bases and 6 bases respectively, with 12 bases between them. This CDR3 contains 12 residues. Germline V gene data show CDR1 as GTSNPN and CDR2 as SVGIG (reference sequence). DNA for the CDR3: TGTGCCTGGAACCCCCTGGACGCTGAAGCTTTCTTT. Its protein product is CAWNPLDAEAFF.

V usage is TRBV2 and J usage is TRBJ2-5; TRBD1 aligns across 9 bases. Germline CDR1 reads SNHLY; CDR2 reads FYNNEI. Losses at the gene ends were 6 bases for V and 2 bases for J; bases not matched to a gene: 7. The CDR3 is 15 amino acids. In DNA form, the CDR3 reads TGTGCCAGCAGATTTGACAGGGGGACTCAAGAGACCCAGTACTTC. It encodes CASRFDRGTQETQYF.

In its sample, this clonotype was seen many times. V is TRBV2 and J is TRBJ2-7; no definite D call. V gave up 2 bases and J gave up 0 bases, with 14 bases separating them. This CDR3 is 16 amino acids long. Germline values: CDR1 SNHLY, CDR2 FYNNEI. The CDR3 DNA is TGTGCCAGCAGTGAAAGAGAAGGGCTAAGCTCCTACGAGCAGTACTTC. This translates into CASSEREGLSSYEQYF.

The chain combines TRBV7-9 with TRBJ2-1, with 10 bases aligning to TRBD2. The CDR3 has 15 residues. J lost 8 bases, V lost 5 bases, and 9 bases had no gene match. Germline CDR1 and CDR2: SEHNR and FQNEAQ (reference sequence). This chain's CDR3 is CASSPTSGPSDEQFF. The CDR3 coding sequence is TGTGCCAGCAGCCCGACTAGCGGGCCAAGCGATGAGCAGTTCTTC.

V gene TRBV27 combines with J gene TRBJ1-5; the match to TRBD1 covers 7 bases. Trimming at V came to 3 bases and at J to 5 bases, leaving 4 bases not matched to a gene. The germline gives CDR1 MNHEY, CDR2 SMNVEV (reference sequence). The CDR3 has 14 residues. The CDR3 sequence is CASSLEGADQPQHF. The CDR3 coding sequence is TGTGCCAGCAGTTTGGAGGGGGCCGATCAGCCCCAGCATTTT.

This clonotype was seen ten or more times. The chain links TRBV19 to TRBJ1-5; D gene uncertain. CDR3 length equals 17 residues. Per the germline V gene, CDR1 is LNHDA and CDR2 is SQIVND (reference sequence). With 3 bases removed from V and 0 bases from J, the gap between germline ends came to 15 bases. CDR3 sequence (DNA): TGTGCCAGTAGTATGGCCAGCTATACAATTAGCAATCAGCCCCAGCATTTT. This gives the protein CASSMASYTISNQPQHF.

This clonotype was found a few times. The J gene is TRBJ2-3, the V gene TRBV2, with D unresolved. The CDR3 consists of 12 residues. The V and J ends lost 8 bases and 2 bases respectively, with 8 bases between them. The germline gives CDR1 SNHLY, CDR2 FYNNEI. CDR3 in DNA: TGTGCCAGCCTTGGGTTCACAGATACGCAGTATTTT. Encoded protein: CASLGFTDTQYF.